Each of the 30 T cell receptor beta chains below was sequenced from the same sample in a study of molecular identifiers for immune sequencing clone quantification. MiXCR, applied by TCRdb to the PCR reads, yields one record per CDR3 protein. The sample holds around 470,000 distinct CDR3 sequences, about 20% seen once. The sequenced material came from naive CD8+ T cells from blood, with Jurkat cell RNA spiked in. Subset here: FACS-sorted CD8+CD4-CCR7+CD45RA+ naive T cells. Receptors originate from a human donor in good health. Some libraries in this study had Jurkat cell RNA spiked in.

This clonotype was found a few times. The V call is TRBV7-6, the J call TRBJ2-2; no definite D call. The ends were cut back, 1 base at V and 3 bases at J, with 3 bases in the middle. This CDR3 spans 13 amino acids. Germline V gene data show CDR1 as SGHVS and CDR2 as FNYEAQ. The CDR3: CASSLVYTGELFF. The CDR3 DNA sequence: TGTGCCAGCAGCTTAGTTTACACCGGGGAGCTGTTTTTT.

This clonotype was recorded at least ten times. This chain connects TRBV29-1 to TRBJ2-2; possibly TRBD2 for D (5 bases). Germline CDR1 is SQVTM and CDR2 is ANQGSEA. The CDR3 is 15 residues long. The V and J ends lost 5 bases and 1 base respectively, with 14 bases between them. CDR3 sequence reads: CSVTWVAMNTGELFF. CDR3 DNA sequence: TGCAGCGTTACTTGGGTAGCGATGAACACCGGGGAGCTGTTTTTT.

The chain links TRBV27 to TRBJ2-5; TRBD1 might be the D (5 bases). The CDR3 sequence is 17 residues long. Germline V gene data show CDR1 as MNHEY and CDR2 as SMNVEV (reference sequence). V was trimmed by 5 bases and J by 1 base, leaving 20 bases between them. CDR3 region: CASSRGGFGAGQETQYF. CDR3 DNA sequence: TGTGCCAGCAGTAGGGGCGGATTTGGGGCTGGCCAAGAGACCCAGTACTTC.

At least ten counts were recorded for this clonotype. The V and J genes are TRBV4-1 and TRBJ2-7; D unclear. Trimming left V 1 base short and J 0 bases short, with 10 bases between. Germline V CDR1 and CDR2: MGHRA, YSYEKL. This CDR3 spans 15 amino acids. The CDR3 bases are TGCGCCAGCAGCCAAGTACCCAGAAGCTCCTACGAGCAGTACTTC. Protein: CASSQVPRSSYEQYF.

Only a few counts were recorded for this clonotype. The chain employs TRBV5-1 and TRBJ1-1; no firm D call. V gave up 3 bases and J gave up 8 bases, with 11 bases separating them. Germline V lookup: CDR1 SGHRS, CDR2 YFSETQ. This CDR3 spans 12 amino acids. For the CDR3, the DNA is TGCGCCAGCAGCTCAGGCCCGGTGGAAGCTTTCTTT. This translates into CASSSGPVEAFF.

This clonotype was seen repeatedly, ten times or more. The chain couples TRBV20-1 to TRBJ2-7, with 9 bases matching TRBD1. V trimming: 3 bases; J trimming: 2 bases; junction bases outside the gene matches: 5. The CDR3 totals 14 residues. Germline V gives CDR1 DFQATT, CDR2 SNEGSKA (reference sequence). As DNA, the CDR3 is TGCAGTGCTAGGGGGGGACAGGGCCCCTACGAGCAGTACTTC. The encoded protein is CSARGGQGPYEQYF.

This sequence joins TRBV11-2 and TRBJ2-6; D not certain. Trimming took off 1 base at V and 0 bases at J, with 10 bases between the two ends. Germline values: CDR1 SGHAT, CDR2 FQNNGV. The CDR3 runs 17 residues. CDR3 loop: CASSLVVRVSGANVLTF. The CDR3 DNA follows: TGTGCCAGCAGCTTAGTGGTCCGAGTCTCTGGGGCCAACGTCCTGACTTTC.

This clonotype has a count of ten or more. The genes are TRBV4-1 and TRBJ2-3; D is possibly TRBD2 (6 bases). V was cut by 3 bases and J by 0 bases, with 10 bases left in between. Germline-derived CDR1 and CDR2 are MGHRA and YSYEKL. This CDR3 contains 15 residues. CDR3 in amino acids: CASSQDYPSTDTQYF. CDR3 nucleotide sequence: TGCGCCAGCAGCCAGGACTACCCAAGCACAGATACGCAGTATTTT.

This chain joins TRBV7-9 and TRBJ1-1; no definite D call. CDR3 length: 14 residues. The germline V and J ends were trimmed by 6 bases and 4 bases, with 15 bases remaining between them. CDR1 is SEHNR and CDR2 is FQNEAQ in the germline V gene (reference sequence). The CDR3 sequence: CASSPTMVGTEAFF. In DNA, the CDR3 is TGTGCCAGCAGTCCCACCATGGTGGGCACTGAAGCTTTCTTT.

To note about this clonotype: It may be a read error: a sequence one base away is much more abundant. CDR3 sequence reads: CSVRLPTGELFF. CDR3 nucleotide sequence: TGCAGCGTACGGCTACCAACCGGGGAGCTGTTTTTT. The V and J genes are TRBV29-1 and TRBJ2-2, with unresolved D. CDR1 and CDR2 (germline): SQVTM, ANQGSEA. Trimming left V 6 bases short and J 5 bases short, with 10 bases between. This CDR3 comprises 12 residues.

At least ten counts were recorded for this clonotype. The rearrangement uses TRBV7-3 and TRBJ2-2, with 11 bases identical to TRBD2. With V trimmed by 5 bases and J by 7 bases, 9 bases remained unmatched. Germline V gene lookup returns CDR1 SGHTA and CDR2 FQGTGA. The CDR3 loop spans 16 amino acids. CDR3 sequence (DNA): TGTGCCAGCAGCCAACTAGCGGGAGTTGTAGGCGGGGAGCTGTTTTTT. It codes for CASSQLAGVVGGELFF.

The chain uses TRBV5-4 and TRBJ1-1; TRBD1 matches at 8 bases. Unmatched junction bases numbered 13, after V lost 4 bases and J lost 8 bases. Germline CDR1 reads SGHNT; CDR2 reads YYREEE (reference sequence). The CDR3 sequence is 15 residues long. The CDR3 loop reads CASSPPRQGPQEAFF. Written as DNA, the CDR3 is TGTGCCAGCAGCCCCCCCCGACAGGGGCCACAGGAAGCTTTCTTT. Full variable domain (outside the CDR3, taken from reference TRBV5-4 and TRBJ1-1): ETGVTQSPTHLIKTRGQQVTLRCSSQSGHNTVSWYQQALGQGPQFIFQYYREEENGRGNFPPRFSGLQFPNYSSELNVNALELDDSALYLCASSPPRQGPQEAFFGQGTRLTVV.

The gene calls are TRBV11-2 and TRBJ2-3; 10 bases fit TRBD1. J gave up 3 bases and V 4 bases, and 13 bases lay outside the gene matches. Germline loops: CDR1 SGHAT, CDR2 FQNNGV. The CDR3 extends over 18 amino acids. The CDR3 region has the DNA TGTGCCAGCAGCTATCAACGGACAGGGGGGATCGGTACAGATACGCAGTATTTT. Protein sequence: CASSYQRTGGIGTDTQYF.

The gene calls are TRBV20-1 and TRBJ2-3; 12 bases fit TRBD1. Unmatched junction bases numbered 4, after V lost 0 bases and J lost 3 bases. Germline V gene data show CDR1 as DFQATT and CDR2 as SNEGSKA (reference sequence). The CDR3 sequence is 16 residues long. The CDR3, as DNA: TGCAGTGCTAGAGACCGGGACAGGGGGCTGACAGATACGCAGTATTTT. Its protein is CSARDRDRGLTDTQYF.

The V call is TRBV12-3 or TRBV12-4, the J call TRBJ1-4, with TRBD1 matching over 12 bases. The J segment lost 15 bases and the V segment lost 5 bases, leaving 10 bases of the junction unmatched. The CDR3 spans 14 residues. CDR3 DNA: TGTGCCAGCAGTATCGGGGGACAGGGGGCTCTTATGTTTTTT. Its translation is CASSIGGQGALMFF.

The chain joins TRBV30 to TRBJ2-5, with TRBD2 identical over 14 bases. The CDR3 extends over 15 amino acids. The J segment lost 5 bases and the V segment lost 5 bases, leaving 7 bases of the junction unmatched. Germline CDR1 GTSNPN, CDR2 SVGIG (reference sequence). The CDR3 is CAWQTSGRASETQYF. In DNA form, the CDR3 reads TGTGCCTGGCAGACTAGCGGGAGGGCCAGCGAGACCCAGTACTTC.

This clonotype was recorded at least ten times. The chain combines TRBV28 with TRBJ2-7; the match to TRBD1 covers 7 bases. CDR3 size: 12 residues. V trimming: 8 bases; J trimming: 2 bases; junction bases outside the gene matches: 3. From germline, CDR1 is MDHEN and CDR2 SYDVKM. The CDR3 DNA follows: TGTGCCAGCGGACAGGATCCCTACGAGCAGTACTTC. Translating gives CASGQDPYEQYF.

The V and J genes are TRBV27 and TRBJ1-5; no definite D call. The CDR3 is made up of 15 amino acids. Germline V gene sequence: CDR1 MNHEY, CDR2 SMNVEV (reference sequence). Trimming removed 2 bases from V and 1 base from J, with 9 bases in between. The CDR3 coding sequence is TGTGCCAGCAGTTTACTTGGGCAGAGCAATCAGCCCCAGCATTTT. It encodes CASSLLGQSNQPQHF.

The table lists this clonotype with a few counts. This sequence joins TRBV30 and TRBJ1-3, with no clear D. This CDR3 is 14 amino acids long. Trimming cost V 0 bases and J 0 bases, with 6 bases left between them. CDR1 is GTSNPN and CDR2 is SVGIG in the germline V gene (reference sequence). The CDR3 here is CAWSVGVSGNTIYF. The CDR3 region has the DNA TGTGCCTGGAGTGTTGGGGTCTCTGGAAACACCATATATTTT. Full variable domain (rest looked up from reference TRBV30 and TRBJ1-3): SQTIHQWPATLVQPVGSPLSLECTVEGTSNPNLYWYRQAAGRGLQLLFYSVGIGQISSEVPQNLSASRPQDRQFILSSKKLLLSDSGFYLCAWSVGVSGNTIYFGEGSWLTVV.

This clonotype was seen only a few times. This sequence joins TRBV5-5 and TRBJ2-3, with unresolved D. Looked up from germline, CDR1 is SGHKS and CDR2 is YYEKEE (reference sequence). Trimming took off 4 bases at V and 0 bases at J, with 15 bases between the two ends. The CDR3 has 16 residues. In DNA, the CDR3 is TGTGCCAGCAGCGCCCGGGTATACCCTAGCACAGATACGCAGTATTTT. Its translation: CASSARVYPSTDTQYF.

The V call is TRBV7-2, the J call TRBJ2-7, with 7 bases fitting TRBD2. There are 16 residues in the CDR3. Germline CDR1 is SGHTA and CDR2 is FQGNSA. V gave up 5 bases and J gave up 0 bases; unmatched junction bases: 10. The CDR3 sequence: CASSTFRAGFSYEQYF. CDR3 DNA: TGTGCCAGCAGCACCTTCCGAGCGGGGTTCTCCTACGAGCAGTACTTC. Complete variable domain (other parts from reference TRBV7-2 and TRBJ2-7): GAGVSQSPSNKVTEKGKDVELRCDPISGHTALYWYRQSLGQGLEFLIYFQGNSAPDKSGLPSDRFSAERTGGSVSTLTIQRTQQEDSAVYLCASSTFRAGFSYEQYFGPGTRLTVT.

The CDR3 DNA follows: TGTGCCACCGGGGGGGTAGGGTATAGCAATCAGCCCCAGCATTTT. Protein sequence: CATGGVGYSNQPQHF. The V call is TRBV10-3, the J call TRBJ1-5, with D possibly TRBD1 on 5 matching bases. The CDR3 runs to 15 residues. The germline V gene has CDR1 ENHRY and CDR2 SYGVKD. Trimming left V 10 bases short and J 0 bases short, with 16 bases between.

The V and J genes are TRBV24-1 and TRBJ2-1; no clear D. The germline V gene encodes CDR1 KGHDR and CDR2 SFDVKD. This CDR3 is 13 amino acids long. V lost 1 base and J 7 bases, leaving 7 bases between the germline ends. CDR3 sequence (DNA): TGTGCCACCAGTGATTTCACAGTGAATGAGCAGTTCTTC. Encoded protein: CATSDFTVNEQFF.

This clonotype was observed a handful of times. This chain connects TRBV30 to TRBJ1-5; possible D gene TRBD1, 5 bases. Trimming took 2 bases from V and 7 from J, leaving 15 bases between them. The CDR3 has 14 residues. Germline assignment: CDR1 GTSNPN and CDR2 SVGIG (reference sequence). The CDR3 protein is CAWSQTGVGQPQHF. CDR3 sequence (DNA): TGTGCCTGGAGTCAGACGGGGGTTGGACAGCCCCAGCATTTT.

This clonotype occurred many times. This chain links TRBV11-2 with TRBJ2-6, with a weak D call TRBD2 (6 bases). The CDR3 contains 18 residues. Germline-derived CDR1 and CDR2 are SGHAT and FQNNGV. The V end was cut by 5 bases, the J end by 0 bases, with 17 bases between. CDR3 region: CASSTGVQTNSGANVLTF. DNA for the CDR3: TGTGCCAGCAGCACGGGAGTTCAAACTAACTCTGGGGCCAACGTCCTGACTTTC.

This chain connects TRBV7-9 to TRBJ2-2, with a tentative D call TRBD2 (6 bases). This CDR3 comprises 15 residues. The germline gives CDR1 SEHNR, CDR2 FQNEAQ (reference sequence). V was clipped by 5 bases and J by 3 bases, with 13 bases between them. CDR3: CASSLTGAYTGELFF. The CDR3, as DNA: TGTGCCAGCAGCCTAACGGGAGCGTACACCGGGGAGCTGTTTTTT.

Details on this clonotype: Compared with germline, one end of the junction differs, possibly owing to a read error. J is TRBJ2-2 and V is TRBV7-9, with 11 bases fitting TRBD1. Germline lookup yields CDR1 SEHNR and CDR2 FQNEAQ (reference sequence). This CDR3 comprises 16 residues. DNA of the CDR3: TGTGCCGGCAGCTTCCCCGGGACAGGGGGCACCGGGGAGCTGTTTTTT. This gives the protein CAGSFPGTGGTGELFF. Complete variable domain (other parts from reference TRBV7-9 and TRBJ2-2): DTGVSQNPRHKITKRGQNVTFRCDPISEHNRLYWYRQTLGQGPEFLTYFQNEAQLEKSRLLSDRFSAERPKGSFSTLEIQRTEQGDSAMYLCAGSFPGTGGTGELFFGEGSRLTVL.

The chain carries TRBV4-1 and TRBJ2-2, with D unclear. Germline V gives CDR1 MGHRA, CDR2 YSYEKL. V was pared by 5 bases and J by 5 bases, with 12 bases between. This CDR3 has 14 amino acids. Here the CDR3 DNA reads TGCGCCAGCAGCACTTGGGGATTGACCGGGGAGCTGTTTTTT. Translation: CASSTWGLTGELFF.

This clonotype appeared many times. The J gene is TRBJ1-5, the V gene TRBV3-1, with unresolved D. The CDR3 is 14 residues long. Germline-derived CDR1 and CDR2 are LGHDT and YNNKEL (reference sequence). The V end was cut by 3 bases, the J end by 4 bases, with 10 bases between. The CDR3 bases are TGTGCCAGCAGCCAGGGGATGGGGAATCAGCCCCAGCATTTT. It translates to CASSQGMGNQPQHF.

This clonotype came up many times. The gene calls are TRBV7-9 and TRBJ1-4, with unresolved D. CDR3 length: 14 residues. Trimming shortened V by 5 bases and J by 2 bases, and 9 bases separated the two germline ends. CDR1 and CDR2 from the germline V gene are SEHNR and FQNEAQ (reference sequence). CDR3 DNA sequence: TGTGCCAGCAGCCGGATGAATACTAATGAAAAACTGTTTTTT. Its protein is CASSRMNTNEKLFF.